This T cell receptor beta chain stems from a study of blood T cell repertoires in COVID-19 (dated by TCRdb to 2020 to 2022). The study in broad terms: Samples covering the acute and convalescent phases of COVID-19 were provided by collaborators in the United States, Italy and Spain. Subjects who had been exposed to COVID-19, were actively infected with it, or had recovered from it provided the deeply sampled blood TCRbeta repertoires that made up the dataset. The samples were drawn from the first 160 participants of the ongoing ImmuneRACE study and from 1,200 or so subjects provided by 6 global collaborators. Where HLA class I and class II types were available, the types were taken from metadata supplied by the sample provider, not from assay-based typing. The material from the prospective study consisted of cDNA or gDNA derived from T cells, B-cell-depleted T cells, or PBMCs. The repertoires were made available in a free public database intended to serve as a resource for research on the immune response to SARS-CoV-2. Nearly every sample came with metadata listing a de-identified subject ID, COVID-19 status, age in years and sex.

Participants in the prospective study were aged roughly 18 to 89 years, lived in under 30 United States geographic areas, and enrolled through a virtual design. In the prospective study, participants were assigned to cohorts based on the clinical history participants reported in a screening survey and a study questionnaire. ImmuneRACE Cohort 3 recovered participants were defined by two consecutive negative NP/OP PCR tests, healthcare professional clearance, or symptom resolution. In the prospective study, whole blood, serum and a nasopharyngeal or oropharyngeal swab were collected from each participant by mobile phlebotomists. Over an approximately 2-month period, participants in the prospective study had the option of providing additional blood draws and questionnaires. Before DNA extraction, prospective study blood samples were shipped either frozen or at room temperature. The investigation overall reported the following: The amount of clinical and demographic metadata varied by source and participant and was provided uncurated.

The CDR3 sequence holds 16 residues, the cysteine and phenylalanine included. The read is trimmed to its CDR3 DNA, 48 bases read in frame from base 1. The germline V gene (reference sequence) yields SGHNT for CDR1 and YYREEE for CDR2. The junction shows trimming of 4 bases on V and 4 bases on J, and the gene matches do not reach 11 bases of it. The immunoSEQ Assay, a bias-controlled multiplex PCR, was used to amplify TCRbeta CDR3 regions from genomic DNA. On the authors' methods: The number of nucleated cells in each sample was estimated from the amplification of reference gene primers within the assay. To quantify the absolute abundance of each unique TCRbeta CDR3 rearrangement, sequence reads were collapsed and filtered. For each sample, productive Simpson clonality was calculated as the square root of Simpson's diversity index over productive rearrangements. TCRdb carries this immuneACCESS record with in-frame sequences only. Its versions omit some clonotypes, under half of them owing to an unresolved V gene in the studies checked, with the rest unexplained. V and J calls and clone size follow that table, whereas D and trimming were derived from the DNA. Across this sample there are about 300,000 clones, with around 90% seen only once. The ten largest clones capture 0.95% to 1.3% of the sample.

Note on this clone: What this receptor recognizes is not known. No much larger clone exists at a distance of one base, and base qualities are not known.

This sequence originates from a woman under 40 who had recovered from COVID-19. The chain was built from TRBV5-4 and TRBJ1-2; TRBD1 lines up with 9 middle nucleotides. The source material was PBMCs or T cells enriched from blood (not recorded which). The bases read TGTGCCAGCAGCATTGGACAGGGGCGCGGGAGCTATGGCTACACCTTC. It codes for CASSIGQGRGSYGYTF. Joined to the reference TRBV5-4 and TRBJ1-2 proteins, this CDR3 gives the full variable domain: ETGVTQSPTHLIKTRGQQVTLRCSSQSGHNTVSWYQQALGQGPQFIFQYYREEENGRGNFPPRFSGLQFPNYSSELNVNALELDDSALYLCASSIGQGRGSYGYTFGSGTRLTVV.